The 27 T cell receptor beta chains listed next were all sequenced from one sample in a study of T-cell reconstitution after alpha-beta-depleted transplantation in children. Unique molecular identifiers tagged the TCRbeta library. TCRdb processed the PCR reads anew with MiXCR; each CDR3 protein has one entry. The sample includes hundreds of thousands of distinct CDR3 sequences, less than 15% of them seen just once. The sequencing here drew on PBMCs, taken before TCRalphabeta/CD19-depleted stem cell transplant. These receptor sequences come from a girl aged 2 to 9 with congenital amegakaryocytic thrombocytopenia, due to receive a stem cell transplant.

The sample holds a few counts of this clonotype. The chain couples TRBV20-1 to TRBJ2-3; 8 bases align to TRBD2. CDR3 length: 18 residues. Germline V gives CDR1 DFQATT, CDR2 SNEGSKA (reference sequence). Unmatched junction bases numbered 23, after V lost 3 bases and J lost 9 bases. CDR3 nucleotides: TGCAGTGCTAGTGGCTGGGCGGTCAGCGGGAGTCTTGTGGGCACGCAGTATTTT. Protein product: CSASGWAVSGSLVGTQYF.

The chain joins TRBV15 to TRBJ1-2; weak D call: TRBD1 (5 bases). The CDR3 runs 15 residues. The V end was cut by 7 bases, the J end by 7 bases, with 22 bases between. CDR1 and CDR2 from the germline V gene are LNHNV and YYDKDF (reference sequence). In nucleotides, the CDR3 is TGTGCCACCACCACGCTCGCTAGGGGAGGAGGTGGCTACACCTTC. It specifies CATTTLARGGGGYTF.

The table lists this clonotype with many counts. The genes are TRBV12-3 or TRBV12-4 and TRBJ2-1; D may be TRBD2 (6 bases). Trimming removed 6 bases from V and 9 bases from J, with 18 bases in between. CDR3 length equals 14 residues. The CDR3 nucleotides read TGTGCCAGCAGGGGGTGGGAGGAAGGCGCTGAGCAGTTCTTC. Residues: CASRGWEEGAEQFF.

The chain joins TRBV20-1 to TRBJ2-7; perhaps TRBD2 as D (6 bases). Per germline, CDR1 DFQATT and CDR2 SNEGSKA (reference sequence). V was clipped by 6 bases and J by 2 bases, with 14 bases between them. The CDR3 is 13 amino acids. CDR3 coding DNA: TGCAGTGCCCCGGGACTTAACCCCTACGAGCAGTACTTC. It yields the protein CSAPGLNPYEQYF.

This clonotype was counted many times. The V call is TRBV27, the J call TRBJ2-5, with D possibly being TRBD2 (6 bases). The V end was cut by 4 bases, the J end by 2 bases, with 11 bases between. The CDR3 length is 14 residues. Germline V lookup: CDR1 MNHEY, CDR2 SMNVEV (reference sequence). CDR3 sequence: CASSYLGLQETQYF. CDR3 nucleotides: TGTGCCAGCAGTTATCTAGGACTACAAGAGACCCAGTACTTC.

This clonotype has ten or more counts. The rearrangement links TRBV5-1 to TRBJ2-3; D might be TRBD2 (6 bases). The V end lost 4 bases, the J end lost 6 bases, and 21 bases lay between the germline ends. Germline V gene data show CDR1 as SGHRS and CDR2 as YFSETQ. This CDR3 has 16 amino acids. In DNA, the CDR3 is TGCGCCAGCAGCGTCTCAGCACGGAGTGGAGGGGATACGCAGTATTTT. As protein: CASSVSARSGGDTQYF.

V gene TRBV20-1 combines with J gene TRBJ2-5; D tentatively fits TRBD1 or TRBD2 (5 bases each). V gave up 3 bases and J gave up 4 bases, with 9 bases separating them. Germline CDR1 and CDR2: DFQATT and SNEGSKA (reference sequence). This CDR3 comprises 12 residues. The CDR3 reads CSASSGTETQYF. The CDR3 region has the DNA TGCAGTGCTAGTTCAGGGACAGAGACCCAGTACTTC.

The chain's CDR3 is CASSPQGAIYGYTF. CDR3 coding DNA: TGTGCCAGCAGCCCCCAGGGGGCCATCTATGGCTACACCTTC. V usage is TRBV7-9 and J usage is TRBJ1-2; TRBD1 agrees at 8 bases. This CDR3 has 14 residues. The V gene end was trimmed by 5 bases and the J gene end by 4 bases; junction bases not matched to a gene: 6. Germline CDR1 is SEHNR and CDR2 is FQNEAQ (reference sequence). The whole variable domain, remainder taken from reference TRBV7-9 and TRBJ1-2, is DTGVSQNPRHKITKRGQNVTFRCDPISEHNRLYWYRQTLGQGPEFLTYFQNEAQLEKSRLLSDRFSAERPKGSFSTLEIQRTEQGDSAMYLCASSPQGAIYGYTFGSGTRLTVV.

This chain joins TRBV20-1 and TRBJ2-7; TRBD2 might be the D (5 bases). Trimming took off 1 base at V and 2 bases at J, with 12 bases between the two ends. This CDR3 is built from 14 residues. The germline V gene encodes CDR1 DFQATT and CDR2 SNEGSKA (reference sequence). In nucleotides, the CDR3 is TGCAGTGCTAGAGGCGGAAGAGGGCCCTACGAGCAGTACTTC. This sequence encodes CSARGGRGPYEQYF.

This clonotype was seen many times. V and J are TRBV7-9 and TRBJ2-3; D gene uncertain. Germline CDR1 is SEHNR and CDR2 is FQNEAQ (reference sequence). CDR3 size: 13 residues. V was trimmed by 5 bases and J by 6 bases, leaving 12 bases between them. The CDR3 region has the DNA TGTGCCAGCAGCCCCCGGCTGGGCGATACGCAGTATTTT. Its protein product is CASSPRLGDTQYF.

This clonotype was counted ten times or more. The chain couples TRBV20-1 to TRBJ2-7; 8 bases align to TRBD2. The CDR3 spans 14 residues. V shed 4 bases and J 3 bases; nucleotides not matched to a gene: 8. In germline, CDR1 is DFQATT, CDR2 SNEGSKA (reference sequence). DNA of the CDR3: TGCAGTGCTACTCTTAGCGGGGCCATCTACGAGCAGTACTTC. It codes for CSATLSGAIYEQYF.

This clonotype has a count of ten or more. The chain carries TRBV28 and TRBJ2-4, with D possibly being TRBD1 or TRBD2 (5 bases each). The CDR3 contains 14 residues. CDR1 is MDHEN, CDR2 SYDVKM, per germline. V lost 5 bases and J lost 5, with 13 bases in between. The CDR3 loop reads CASSGGPRENIQYF. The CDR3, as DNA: TGTGCCAGCAGTGGGGGTCCCCGGGAAAACATTCAGTACTTC.

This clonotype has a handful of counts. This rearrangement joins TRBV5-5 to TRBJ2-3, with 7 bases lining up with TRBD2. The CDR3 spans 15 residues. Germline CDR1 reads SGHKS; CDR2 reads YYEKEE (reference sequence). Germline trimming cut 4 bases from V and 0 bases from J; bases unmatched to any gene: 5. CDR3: CASSAISGSTDTQYF. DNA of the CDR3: TGTGCCAGCAGCGCAATTAGCGGGAGCACAGATACGCAGTATTTT.

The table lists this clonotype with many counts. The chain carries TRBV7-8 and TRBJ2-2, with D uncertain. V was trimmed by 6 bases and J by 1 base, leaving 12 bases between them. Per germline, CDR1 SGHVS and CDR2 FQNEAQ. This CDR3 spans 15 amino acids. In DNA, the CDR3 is TGTGCCAGCAGGCGCGTTCCAGGGAACACCGGGGAGCTGTTTTTT. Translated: CASRRVPGNTGELFF.

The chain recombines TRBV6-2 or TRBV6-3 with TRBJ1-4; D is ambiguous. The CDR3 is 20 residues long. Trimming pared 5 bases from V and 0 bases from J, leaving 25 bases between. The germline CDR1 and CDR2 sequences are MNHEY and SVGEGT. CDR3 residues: CASSSEGPGGRRTTNEKLFF. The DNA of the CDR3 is TGTGCCAGCAGTAGCGAAGGTCCCGGCGGACGGCGAACAACTAATGAAAAACTGTTTTTT.

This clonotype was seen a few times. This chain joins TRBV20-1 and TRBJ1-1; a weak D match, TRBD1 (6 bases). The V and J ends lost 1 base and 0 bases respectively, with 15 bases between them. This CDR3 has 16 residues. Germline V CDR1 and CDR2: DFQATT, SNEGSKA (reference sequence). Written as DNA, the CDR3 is TGCAGTGCTAGAGTTTCCCTGGGACACCTGAACACTGAAGCTTTCTTT. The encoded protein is CSARVSLGHLNTEAFF.

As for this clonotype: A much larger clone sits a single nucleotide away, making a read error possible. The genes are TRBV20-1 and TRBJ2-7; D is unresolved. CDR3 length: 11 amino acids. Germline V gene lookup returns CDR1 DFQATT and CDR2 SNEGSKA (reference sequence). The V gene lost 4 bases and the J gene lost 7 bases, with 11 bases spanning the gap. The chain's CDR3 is CSANPVGEQYF. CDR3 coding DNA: TGCAGTGCTAATCCGGTGGGGGAGCAGTACTTC.

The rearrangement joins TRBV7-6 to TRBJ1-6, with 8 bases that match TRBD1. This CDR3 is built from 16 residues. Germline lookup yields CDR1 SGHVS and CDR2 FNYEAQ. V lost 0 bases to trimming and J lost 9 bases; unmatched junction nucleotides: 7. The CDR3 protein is CASSLAPPGQVSPLHF. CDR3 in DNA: TGTGCCAGCAGCTTAGCCCCACCGGGACAGGTTTCACCCCTCCACTTT.

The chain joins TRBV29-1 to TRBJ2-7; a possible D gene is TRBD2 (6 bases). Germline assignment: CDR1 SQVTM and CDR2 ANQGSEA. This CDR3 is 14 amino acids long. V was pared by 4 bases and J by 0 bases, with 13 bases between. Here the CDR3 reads CSVVPQDYSYEQYF. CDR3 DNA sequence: TGCAGCGTTGTTCCCCAGGACTACTCCTACGAGCAGTACTTC.

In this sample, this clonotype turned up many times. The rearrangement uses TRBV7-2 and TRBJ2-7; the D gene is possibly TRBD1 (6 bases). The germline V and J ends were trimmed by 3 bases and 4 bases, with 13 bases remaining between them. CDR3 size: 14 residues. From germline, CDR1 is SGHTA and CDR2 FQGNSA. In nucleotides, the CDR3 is TGTGCCAGCAGCTTCGGGCAGGGGATTTACGAGCAGTACTTC. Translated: CASSFGQGIYEQYF.

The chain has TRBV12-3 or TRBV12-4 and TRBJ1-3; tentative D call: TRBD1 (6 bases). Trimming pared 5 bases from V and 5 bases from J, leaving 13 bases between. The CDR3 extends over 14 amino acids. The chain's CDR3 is CASSPDSARNTIYF. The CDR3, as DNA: TGTGCCAGCAGTCCGGACAGCGCACGAAACACCATATATTTT.

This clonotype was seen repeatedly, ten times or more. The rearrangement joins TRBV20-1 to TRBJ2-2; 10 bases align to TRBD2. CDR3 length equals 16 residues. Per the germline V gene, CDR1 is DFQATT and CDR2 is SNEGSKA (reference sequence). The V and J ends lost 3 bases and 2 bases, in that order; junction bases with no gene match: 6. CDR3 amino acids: CSASSRLAGNTGELFF. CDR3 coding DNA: TGCAGTGCTAGTAGTCGACTAGCGGGTAACACCGGGGAGCTGTTTTTT.

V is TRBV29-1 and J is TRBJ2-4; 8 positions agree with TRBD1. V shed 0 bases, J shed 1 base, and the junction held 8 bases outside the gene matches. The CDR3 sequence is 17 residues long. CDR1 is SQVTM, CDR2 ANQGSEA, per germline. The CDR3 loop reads CSVEDRLQGAAKNIQYF. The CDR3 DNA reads TGCAGCGTTGAAGATCGGCTGCAGGGGGCTGCCAAAAACATTCAGTACTTC.

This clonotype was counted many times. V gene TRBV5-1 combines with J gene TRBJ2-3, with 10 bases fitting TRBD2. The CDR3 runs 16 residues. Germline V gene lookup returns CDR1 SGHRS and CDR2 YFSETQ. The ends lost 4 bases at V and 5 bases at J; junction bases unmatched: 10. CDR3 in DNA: TGCGCCAGCAGCCCGCAATTAACTAGCGGGGAAGATACGCAGTATTTT. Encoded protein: CASSPQLTSGEDTQYF.

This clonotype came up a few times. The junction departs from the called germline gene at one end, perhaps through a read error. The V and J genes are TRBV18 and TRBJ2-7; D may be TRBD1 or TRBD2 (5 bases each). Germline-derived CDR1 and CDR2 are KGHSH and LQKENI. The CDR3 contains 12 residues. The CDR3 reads CASSLGVGTPDF. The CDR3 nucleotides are TGTGCCAGCTCACTAGGAGTCGGGACCCCGGACTTC.

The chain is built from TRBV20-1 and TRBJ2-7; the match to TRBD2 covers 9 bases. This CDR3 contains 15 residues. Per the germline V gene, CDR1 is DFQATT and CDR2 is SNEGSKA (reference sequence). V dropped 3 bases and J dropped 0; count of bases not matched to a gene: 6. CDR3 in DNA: TGCAGTGCTAGTGCCGAACTAGCGGGCTCCTACGAGCAGTACTTC. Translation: CSASAELAGSYEQYF.

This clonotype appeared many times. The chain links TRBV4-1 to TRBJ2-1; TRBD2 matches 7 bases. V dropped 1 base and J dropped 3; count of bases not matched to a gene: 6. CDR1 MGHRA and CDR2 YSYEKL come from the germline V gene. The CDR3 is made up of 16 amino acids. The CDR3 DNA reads TGCGCCAGCAGCCAAGCCCGACTAGCAATCTACAATGAGCAGTTCTTC. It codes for CASSQARLAIYNEQFF.